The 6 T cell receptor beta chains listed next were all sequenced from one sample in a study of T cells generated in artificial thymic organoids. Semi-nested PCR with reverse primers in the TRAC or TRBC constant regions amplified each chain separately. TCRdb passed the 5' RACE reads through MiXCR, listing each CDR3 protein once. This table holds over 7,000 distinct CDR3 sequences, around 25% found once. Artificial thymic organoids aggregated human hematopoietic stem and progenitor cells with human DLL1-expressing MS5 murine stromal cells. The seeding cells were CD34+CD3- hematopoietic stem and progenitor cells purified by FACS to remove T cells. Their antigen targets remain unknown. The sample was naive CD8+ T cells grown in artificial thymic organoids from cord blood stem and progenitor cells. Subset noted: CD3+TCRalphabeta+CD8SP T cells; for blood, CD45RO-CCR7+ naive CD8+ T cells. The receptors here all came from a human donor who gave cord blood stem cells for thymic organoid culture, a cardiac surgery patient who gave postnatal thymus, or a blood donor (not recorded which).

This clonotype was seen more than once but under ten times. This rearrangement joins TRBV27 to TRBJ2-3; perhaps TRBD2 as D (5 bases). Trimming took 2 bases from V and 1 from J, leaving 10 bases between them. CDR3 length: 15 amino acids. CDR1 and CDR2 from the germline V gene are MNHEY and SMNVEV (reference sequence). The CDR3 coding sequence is TGTGCCAGCAGTTTAAATTGGCGGGGCACAGATACGCAGTATTTT. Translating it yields CASSLNWRGTDTQYF.

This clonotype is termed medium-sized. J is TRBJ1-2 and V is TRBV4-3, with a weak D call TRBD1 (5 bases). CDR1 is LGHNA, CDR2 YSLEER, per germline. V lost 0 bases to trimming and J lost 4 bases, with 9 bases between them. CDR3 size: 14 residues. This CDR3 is CASSQDTGFYGYTF. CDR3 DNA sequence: TGCGCCAGCAGCCAAGATACAGGCTTCTATGGCTACACCTTC.

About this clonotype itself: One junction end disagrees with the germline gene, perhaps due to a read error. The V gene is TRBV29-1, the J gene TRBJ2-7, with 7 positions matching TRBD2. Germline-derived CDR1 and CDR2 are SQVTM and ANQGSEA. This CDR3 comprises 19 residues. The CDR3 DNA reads TGCAGCGTTGAAGAGGCTCCTGACCCCAGCGGGGCCTTCTCCTACAAGCAGTACTTC. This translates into CSVEEAPDPSGAFSYKQYF.

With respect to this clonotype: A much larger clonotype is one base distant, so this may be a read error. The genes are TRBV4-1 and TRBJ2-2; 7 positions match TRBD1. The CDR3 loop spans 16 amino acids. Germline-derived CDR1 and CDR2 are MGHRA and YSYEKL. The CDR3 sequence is CTSSQVPDRAGGELFF. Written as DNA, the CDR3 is TGCACCAGCAGCCAAGTACCCGACAGGGCGGGCGGGGAGCTGTTTTTT.

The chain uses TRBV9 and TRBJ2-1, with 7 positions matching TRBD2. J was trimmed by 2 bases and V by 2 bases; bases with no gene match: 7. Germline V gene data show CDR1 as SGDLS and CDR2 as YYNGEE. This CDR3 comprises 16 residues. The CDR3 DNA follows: TGTGCCAGCAGCGTTTTCGGCGGGGGTGCCTACAATGAGCAGTTCTTC. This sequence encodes CASSVFGGGAYNEQFF.

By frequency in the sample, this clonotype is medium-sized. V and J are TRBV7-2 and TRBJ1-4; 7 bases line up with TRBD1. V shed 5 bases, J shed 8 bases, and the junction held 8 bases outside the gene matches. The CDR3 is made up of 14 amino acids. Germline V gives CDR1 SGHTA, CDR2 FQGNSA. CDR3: CASSRTGVEEKLFF. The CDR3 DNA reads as TGTGCCAGCAGCCGAACAGGGGTGGAGGAAAAACTGTTTTTT.